The rows below give T cell receptor beta chains drawn from one sample of a study of CD8+CD57+ T cells in acquired aplastic anemia. TCRdb reanalysed the reads using MiXCR and keeps one entry per CDR3 protein. The table records roughly 17,000 distinct CDR3 sequences, over 35% of them present only once. Sequenced input: CD8+CD57+ T cells sorted from PBMCs. These receptors all come from a human donor with aplastic anemia. CDR3s include the opening cysteine and the closing phenylalanine or tryptophan. D genes are given only for firm matches. Only part of the rows carry a size: once, few, many, or a class if the clone is expanded.

clone size	D gene	V gene	J gene	CDR3 protein	CDR3 DNA
few	TRBD2	TRBV20-1	TRBJ2-1	CSARVNLVLAGAHNEQFF	TGCAGTGCTAGAGTCAATTTAGTCCTAGCGGGGGCCCACAATGAGCAGTTCTTC
NA	TRBD1	TRBV4-1	TRBJ1-1	CASSQGVLGTGRTEAFF	TGCGCCAGCAGCCAAGGGGTCTTAGGGACAGGGCGTACTGAAGCTTTCTTT
few	TRBD1	TRBV29-1	TRBJ1-3	CSVDRGLSGNTIYF	TGCAGCGTAGACAGGGGGCTGAGCGGAAACACCATATATTTT
NA	NA	TRBV6-1	TRBJ2-7	CASSVTGGGMDEQYF	TGTGCCAGCAGTGTAACAGGGGGAGGGATGGACGAGCAGTACTTC
many	TRBD1	TRBV12-5	TRBJ2-1	CASGLVLASTGPHNEQFF	TGTGCTAGTGGTTTGGTACTCGCTTCGACAGGGCCTCACAATGAGCAGTTCTTC
NA	TRBD1	TRBV19	TRBJ1-2	CASSLPGQKYGYTF	TGTGCCAGTAGCCTACCGGGACAGAAATATGGCTACACCTTC
NA	NA	TRBV20-1	TRBJ2-1	CSAREDPVGDNEQFF	TGCAGTGCTAGGGAGGACCCGGTAGGAGACAATGAGCAGTTCTTC
NA	NA	TRBV5-5	TRBJ2-7	CASGLHIYEQYF	TGTGCCAGCGGCCTTCATATATACGAGCAGTACTTC
many	NA	TRBV9	TRBJ2-3	CASSGHTQYF	TGTGCCAGCAGCGGACATACGCAGTATTTT
NA	TRBD2	TRBV5-1	TRBJ2-3	CASSLSYPSGGAGTDTQYF	TGCGCCAGCAGCTTGAGTTACCCCAGCGGGGGGGCCGGCACAGATACGCAGTATTTT
NA	NA	TRBV5-5	TRBJ2-1	CASSSARAPNEQFF	TGTGCCAGCAGCTCGGCCAGGGCACCCAATGAGCAGTTCTTC
many	TRBD1	TRBV5-1	TRBJ2-2	CASSDGQVDGELFF	TGCGCCAGCAGCGATGGACAGGTTGACGGGGAGCTGTTTTTT
NA	NA	TRBV7-8	TRBJ1-5	CASSLARSAFNQPQHF	TGTGCCAGCAGCTTAGCGCGTTCAGCTTTCAATCAGCCCCAGCATTTT
NA	NA	TRBV24-1	TRBJ2-2	CATSDPRGNTGELFF	TGTGCCACCAGTGATCCCCGGGGGAACACCGGGGAGCTGTTTTTT
few	NA	TRBV20-1	TRBJ2-3	CSATLTSTDTQYF	TGCAGTGCTACTTTGACTAGCACAGATACGCAGTATTTT
NA	TRBD2	TRBV11-2	TRBJ2-1	CASSLGLAGNNEQFF	TGTGCCAGCAGCTTAGGACTAGCGGGAAACAATGAGCAGTTCTTC
few	NA	TRBV20-1	TRBJ1-2	CSAIARDLGDYGYTF	TGCAGTGCTATAGCCAGGGACCTAGGGGACTATGGCTACACCTTC
NA	TRBD2	TRBV5-1	TRBJ2-2	CASSTGTSGVANTGELFF	TGCGCCAGCAGCACCGGGACTAGCGGAGTTGCGAACACCGGGGAGCTGTTTTTT
few	TRBD1	TRBV6-2/TRBV6-3	TRBJ2-3	CASSHSRLTGNSEDTQYF	TGTGCCAGCAGTCACTCTCGCTTGACAGGGAACTCGGAGGATACGCAGTATTTT
few	TRBD2	TRBV9	TRBJ2-2	CASRPSGNDGGGELFF	TGTGCCAGCAGACCTAGCGGGAACGACGGTGGCGGGGAGCTGTTTTTT
NA	TRBD2	TRBV10-3	TRBJ2-1	CASSEVSGSTNEQFF	TGTGCCAGCAGTGAGGTTAGCGGGAGTACGAATGAGCAGTTCTTC